The 15 T cell receptor beta chains below come from one sample, sequenced in a study of shared clonotypes between healthy human individuals. Naivety among CD8 cells was defined by CD45RO negativity and positive CCR7 selection, thereby excluding terminally differentiated effector memory CD45RA+ cells. Measured with immunoSEQ multiplex PCR; TCRdb has only the in-frame clones, and not every one. This table holds some 2.1 million clones, roughly 95% found once. The specimen sequenced was naive CD8+ T cells from PBMCs. The receptors shown here come from a young man in good health. Some clones in this sample may be carry-over from other donors' samples.

The chain carries TRBV6-5 and TRBJ2-1; 8 bases are shared with TRBD2. CDR1 and CDR2 from the germline V gene are MNHEY and SVGAGI. V lost 5 bases, J lost 8 bases, and 8 bases stayed unmatched. The CDR3 loop spans 14 amino acids. Here the CDR3 reads CASSSTSGRDEQFF. The CDR3 DNA sequence: TGTGCCAGCAGTAGTACTAGCGGTAGGGATGAGCAGTTCTTC.

This chain connects TRBV4-3 to TRBJ2-7; weak D call: TRBD2 (5 bases). With 4 bases removed from V and 7 bases from J, the gap between germline ends came to 17 bases. There are 14 residues in the CDR3. Germline lookup yields CDR1 LGHNA and CDR2 YSLEER. CDR3 sequence: CASSPGLKWGEQYF. CDR3 in DNA: TGCGCCAGCAGCCCAGGACTGAAATGGGGTGAGCAGTACTTC.

V and J are TRBV6-1 and TRBJ2-7, with D tentatively TRBD1 or TRBD2 (5 bases each). This CDR3 has 15 amino acids. Germline assignment: CDR1 MNHNS and CDR2 SASEGT. V was trimmed by 6 bases and J by 4 bases, leaving 19 bases between them. The CDR3 sequence is CASRGPDPKWYEQYF. The DNA of the CDR3 is TGTGCCAGCAGGGGACCGGACCCAAAGTGGTACGAGCAGTACTTC.

The chain links TRBV15 to TRBJ2-2; 7 bases align to TRBD1. Trimming at V came to 5 bases and at J to 3 bases, leaving 3 bases not matched to a gene. The CDR3 totals 14 residues. Germline lookup yields CDR1 LNHNV and CDR2 YYDKDF (reference sequence). CDR3 DNA: TGTGCCACCAGCGGAACAGGGGACACCGGGGAGCTGTTTTTT. Protein sequence: CATSGTGDTGELFF.

The chain has TRBV23-1 and TRBJ2-7; 8 bases are a match to TRBD1. TRBV23-1 is reported as an ORF; its role is uncertain. V trimming: 0 bases; J trimming: 5 bases; junction bases outside the gene matches: 6. The CDR3 is 15 amino acids. In DNA form, the CDR3 reads TGCGCCAGCAGTCAATCGCAGGGGGCGGAAGACGAGCAGTACTTC. Its protein is CASSQSQGAEDEQYF.

The V gene is TRBV28, the J gene TRBJ2-7; TRBD2 might be the D (5 bases). Germline-derived CDR1 and CDR2 are MDHEN and SYDVKM. The V end was cut by 3 bases, the J end by 4 bases, with 19 bases between. There are 16 residues in the CDR3. The CDR3 DNA is TGTGCCAGCAGTTTCCAGTACGGCCCCAGGAGGTACGAGCAGTACTTC. Its protein is CASSFQYGPRRYEQYF. The variable domain in full, completed from reference TRBV28 and TRBJ2-7, reads DVKVTQSSRYLVKRTGEKVFLECVQDMDHENMFWYRQDPGLGLRLIYFSYDVKMKEKGDIPEGYSVSREKKERFSLILESASTNQTSMYLCASSFQYGPRRYEQYFGPGTRLTVT.

The V call is TRBV7-8, the J call TRBJ1-1, with D maybe TRBD1 (5 bases). Trimming cost V 5 bases and J 11 bases, with 12 bases left between them. Germline values: CDR1 SGHVS, CDR2 FQNEAQ. CDR3 size: 11 residues. This CDR3 reads CASSLGKGAFF. The CDR3 region has the DNA TGTGCCAGCAGCCTGGGGAAGGGGGCTTTCTTT.

This sequence joins TRBV28 and TRBJ2-5; D is unresolved. The J call is uncertain, as TRBJ2-7 better fits the DNA end. This CDR3 has 14 amino acids. Germline assignment: CDR1 MDHEN and CDR2 SYDVKM. The CDR3 DNA reads as TGTGCCAGCAGTTTACATGGGTCCTCCTACGAGCAGTACTTC. Amino acids: CASSLHGSSYEQYF.

As to this clone: This specimen includes other DNA sequences encoding the same CDR3. The chain couples TRBV7-9 to TRBJ1-1; D is unclear. Germline assignment: CDR1 SEHNR and CDR2 FQNEAQ (reference sequence). V lost 1 base and J lost 1, with 4 bases in between. There are 13 residues in the CDR3. CDR3 sequence: CASSLDRNTEAFF. Written as DNA, the CDR3 is TGTGCCAGCAGCTTAGACCGGAACACTGAAGCTTTCTTT.

The V and J genes are TRBV9 and TRBJ2-3; the D is unclear. The CDR3 extends over 14 amino acids. Deletions cut 1 base from V and 1 base from J, with 7 bases between. The germline gives CDR1 SGDLS, CDR2 YYNGEE. The CDR3 region is CASSVRSRTDTQYF. The CDR3 nucleotides are TGTGCCAGCAGCGTACGGTCCCGCACAGATACGCAGTATTTT. Drawing the rest from reference TRBV9 and TRBJ2-3, the complete variable domain is DSGVTQTPKHLITATGQRVTLRCSPRSGDLSVYWYQQSLDQGLQFLIQYYNGEERAKGNILERFSAQQFPDLHSELNLSSLELGDSALYFCASSVRSRTDTQYFGPGTRLTVL.

The V call is TRBV7-9, the J call TRBJ2-1; D call uncertain. The germline V gene has CDR1 SEHNR and CDR2 FQNEAQ (reference sequence). Between the trimmed V and J ends, which lost 1 base and 7 bases, there was a span of 14 bases. CDR3 size: 15 residues. The CDR3 nucleotides read TGTGCCAGCAGCTTAGGGATCGGAATCCCAAATGAGCAGTTCTTC. This sequence encodes CASSLGIGIPNEQFF.

The chain recombines TRBV25-1 with TRBJ2-5, with a possible D match to TRBD1 (6 bases). Germline values: CDR1 MGHDK, CDR2 SYGVNS. This CDR3 contains 15 residues. Trimming took 4 bases from V and 2 from J, leaving 14 bases between them. The CDR3 DNA is TGTGCCAGCAGTGCCTACGGGACAAAACAAGAGACCCAGTACTTC. Amino acids: CASSAYGTKQETQYF.

This rearrangement joins TRBV11-2 to TRBJ2-7; TRBD1 matches 8 bases. V lost 3 bases, J lost 7 bases, and 11 bases stayed unmatched. Germline CDR1 SGHAT, CDR2 FQNNGV. CDR3 length: 15 residues. The CDR3 is CASSLPGQANYEQYF. The DNA for the CDR3 is TGTGCCAGCAGCTTGCCGGGACAGGCCAATTATGAGCAGTACTTC.

The chain links TRBV6-1 to TRBJ2-1, with D tentatively TRBD2 (6 bases). The germline V and J ends were trimmed by 7 bases and 7 bases, with 20 bases remaining between them. Germline V gene lookup returns CDR1 MNHNS and CDR2 SASEGT. The CDR3 has 15 residues. The DNA for the CDR3 is TGTGCCAGCACCCCTACGCGGGGCGGGTTGAATGAGCAGTTCTTC. Its translation: CASTPTRGGLNEQFF.

This clone was observed a single time. This specimen includes other DNA sequences encoding the same CDR3. The rearrangement links TRBV28 to TRBJ1-1; D uncertain. Germline V gives CDR1 MDHEN, CDR2 SYDVKM. V was trimmed by 3 bases and J by 3 bases, leaving 5 bases between them. The CDR3 is made up of 12 amino acids. The CDR3 DNA sequence: TGTGCCAGCAGTTTCTTGTACACTGAAGCTTTCTTT. Protein product: CASSFLYTEAFF. Looking up the rest from reference TRBV28 and TRBJ1-1 gives the full variable domain: DVKVTQSSRYLVKRTGEKVFLECVQDMDHENMFWYRQDPGLGLRLIYFSYDVKMKEKGDIPEGYSVSREKKERFSLILESASTNQTSMYLCASSFLYTEAFFGQGTRLTVV.